This TCR beta chain was obtained from a study of cytomegalovirus exposure and HLA in healthy donors. Study-level results: By HLA locus, TCR association rates varied in a later analysis, with DRB1 showing the most and HLA-C the fewest. A highly shared variant cluster was judged a likely technical artifact. In vitro checks showed that three CMV-associated chains really do target CMV antigens.

PCR primers comprised 60 Vbeta and 13 Jbeta primers. The data were produced by immunoSEQ multiplex PCR, yet TCRdb's version contains in-frame clones alone and is incomplete. This table has some 140,000 clones, 73% appearing once. The CDR3 has 15 residues. Per the germline V gene, CDR1 is SGHNT and CDR2 is YENEEA. V dropped 5 bases and J dropped 4; count of bases not matched to a gene: 3. On this clone: Antigen unknown.

V gene TRBV11-3 combines with J gene TRBJ2-2; 11 bases are shared with TRBD2. The receptor was derived from a woman aged 40 to 50 in good health and CMV-seronegative. The sequenced sample consisted of PBMCs. CDR3 nucleotide sequence: TGTGCCAGCAGCCCCGGACTAGCGGGCACCGGGGAGCTGTTTTTT. Protein sequence: CASSPGLAGTGELFF. Based on the CDR3 plus reference TRBV11-3 and TRBJ2-2, the full variable domain is EAGVVQSPRYKIIEKKQPVAFWCNPISGHNTLYWYLQNLGQGPELLIRYENEEAVDDSQLPKDRFSAERLKGVDSTLKIQPAELGDSAVYLCASSPGLAGTGELFFGEGSRLTVL.